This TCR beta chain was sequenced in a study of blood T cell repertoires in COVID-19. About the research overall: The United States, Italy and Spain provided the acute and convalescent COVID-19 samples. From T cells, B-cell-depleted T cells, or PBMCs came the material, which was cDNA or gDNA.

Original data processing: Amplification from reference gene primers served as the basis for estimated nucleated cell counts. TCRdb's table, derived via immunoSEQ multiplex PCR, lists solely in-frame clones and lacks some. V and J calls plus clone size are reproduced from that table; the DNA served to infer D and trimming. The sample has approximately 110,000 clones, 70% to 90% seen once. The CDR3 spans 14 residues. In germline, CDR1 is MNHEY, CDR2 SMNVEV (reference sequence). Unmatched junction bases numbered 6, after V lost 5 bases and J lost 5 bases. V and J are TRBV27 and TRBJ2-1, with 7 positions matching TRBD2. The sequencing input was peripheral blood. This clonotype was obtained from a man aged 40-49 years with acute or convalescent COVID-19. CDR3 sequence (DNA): TGTGCCAGCAGTCCATGGGGGGGGAACAATGAGCAGTTCTTC. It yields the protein CASSPWGGNNEQFF.